The next 19 T cell receptor beta chains were all read from a single sample in a study of shared clonotypes between healthy human individuals. Here immunoSEQ multiplex PCR was the method, and the copy in TCRdb shows in-frame clones only, minus some. The sample has about 1,500,000 clones, about 96% seen once; the top ten hold roughly 1.2%. Sequencing input: naive CD4+ T cells sorted from blood. The sample's subset: CD45RA+ positively selected. These receptors were collected from a man younger than 40 in good health.

The J gene is TRBJ2-7, the V gene TRBV18; D assignment may be TRBD1 or TRBD2 (5 bases each). The germline V gene encodes CDR1 KGHSH and CDR2 LQKENI. Trimming cost V 3 bases and J 1 base, with 16 bases left between them. The CDR3 runs to 16 residues. This chain's CDR3 is CASSPSRGGISYEQYF. The CDR3 DNA reads as TGTGCCAGCTCACCCAGCCGTGGGGGTATTTCCTACGAGCAGTACTTC.

The chain carries TRBV18 and TRBJ2-1; D not certain. The CDR3 runs to 14 residues. The V gene's germline CDR1 is KGHSH and CDR2 LQKENI. The V gene lost 2 bases and the J gene lost 4 bases, with 9 bases spanning the gap. The CDR3 DNA reads TGTGCCAGCTCACCATTGACGGATTACAATGAGCAGTTCTTC. Its translation: CASSPLTDYNEQFF.

The genes are TRBV10-3 and TRBJ2-2; TRBD1 is a possible D gene (6 bases). The V end was cut by 7 bases, the J end by 3 bases, with 15 bases between. Germline V gives CDR1 ENHRY, CDR2 SYGVKD. This CDR3 is 15 amino acids long. The CDR3 nucleotides read TGTGCCATCACCGGACAGCGCGAGGACACCGGGGAGCTGTTTTTT. Protein sequence: CAITGQREDTGELFF.

With regard to this clone: Other DNA sequences in this sample translate to the same CDR3. The chain recombines TRBV5-4 with TRBJ2-3; D gene unclear. This CDR3 region has 11 residues. V was shortened by 2 bases and J by 4 bases, with 2 bases between the two germline ends. CDR1 SGHNT and CDR2 YYREEE come from the germline V gene (reference sequence). CDR3 amino acids: CASSFADTQYF. The DNA for the CDR3 is TGTGCCAGCAGCTTTGCAGATACGCAGTATTTT.

The V gene is TRBV4-1, the J gene TRBJ2-3; TRBD2 agrees at 15 bases. There are 16 residues in the CDR3. Per germline, CDR1 MGHRA and CDR2 YSYEKL. Trimming cost V 4 bases and J 4 bases; bases outside gene matches: 3. Written as DNA, the CDR3 is TGCGCCAGCAGCCCCGGGACTAGCGGGAGGTCAGATACGCAGTATTTT. This encodes CASSPGTSGRSDTQYF.

The sample holds one count of this clone. The chain recombines TRBV7-9 with TRBJ2-1; D gene unclear. CDR1 is SEHNR and CDR2 is FQNEAQ in the germline V gene (reference sequence). This CDR3 contains 13 residues. V lost 5 bases and J lost 6, with 11 bases in between. CDR3 coding DNA: TGTGCCAGCAGCCAAACTGTAGCCAATGAGCAGTTCTTC. It yields the protein CASSQTVANEQFF.

The rearrangement links TRBV5-1 to TRBJ2-3; TRBD2 agrees at 16 bases. This CDR3 has 19 amino acids. Germline V lookup: CDR1 SGHRS, CDR2 YFSETQ. The V segment lost 3 bases and the J segment 0 bases; nucleotides outside the gene matches: 7. DNA for the CDR3: TGCGCCAGCAGCTCGGGACTAGCGGGAGGGCTCCCTAGCACAGATACGCAGTATTTT. Encoded protein: CASSSGLAGGLPSTDTQYF.

The CDR3 loop is CASRLRRGVDYGYTF. As DNA, the CDR3 is TGTGCCAGTAGGCTGCGGAGGGGCGTAGACTATGGCTACACCTTC. The chain employs TRBV19 and TRBJ1-2; D is possibly TRBD1 (5 bases). The germline V gene has CDR1 LNHDA and CDR2 SQIVND (reference sequence). Deletions cut 6 bases from V and 3 bases from J, with 17 bases between. CDR3 size: 15 residues.

The rearrangement links TRBV5-4 to TRBJ1-1; no reliable D call. The CDR3 is 14 amino acids. Germline CDR1 is SGHNT and CDR2 is YYREEE (reference sequence). Trimming stripped 2 bases from V and 5 bases from J, with 13 bases between. The CDR3 region is CASSLMAVGTEAFF. In DNA, the CDR3 is TGTGCCAGCAGCTTAATGGCGGTCGGGACTGAAGCTTTCTTT.

The rearrangement links TRBV11-2 to TRBJ2-1; D is undetermined. This CDR3 is built from 15 residues. Germline CDR1 SGHAT, CDR2 FQNNGV. V was pared by 5 bases and J by 7 bases, with 18 bases between. CDR3 in amino acids: CASSPHGPRRNEQFF. CDR3 nucleotide sequence: TGTGCCAGCAGCCCCCACGGGCCAAGAAGGAATGAGCAGTTCTTC.

V usage is TRBV19 and J usage is TRBJ2-1; D uncertain. Trimming took off 2 bases at V and 0 bases at J, with 11 bases between the two ends. The V gene's germline CDR1 is LNHDA and CDR2 SQIVND (reference sequence). The CDR3 has 16 amino acids. CDR3 protein: CASSITVTNSYNEQFF. CDR3 nucleotides: TGTGCCAGTAGTATAACCGTGACAAACTCCTACAATGAGCAGTTCTTC.

V is TRBV9 and J is TRBJ2-1; TRBD2 aligns across 7 bases. The CDR3 covers 16 residues. V lost 4 bases and J lost 3; bases outside the gene matches: 10. CDR1 and CDR2 (germline): SGDLS, YYNGEE. The CDR3 loop is CASSQVGGTHYNEQFF. The CDR3 DNA is TGTGCCAGCAGCCAGGTGGGAGGGACTCACTACAATGAGCAGTTCTTC.

The chain links TRBV7-9 to TRBJ2-5; 9 bases match TRBD1. The V and J ends lost 4 bases and 3 bases, in that order; junction bases with no gene match: 6. CDR3 size: 15 residues. Germline lookup yields CDR1 SEHNR and CDR2 FQNEAQ (reference sequence). The CDR3 spells CASSSRTGVKETQYF. The CDR3 nucleotides read TGTGCCAGCAGCTCGAGGACAGGGGTGAAAGAGACCCAGTACTTC.

V is TRBV7-8 and J is TRBJ2-1; D perhaps matches TRBD2 (6 bases). The V and J ends lost 0 bases and 4 bases respectively, with 19 bases between them. From germline, CDR1 is SGHVS and CDR2 FQNEAQ. There are 18 residues in the CDR3. The CDR3 region is CASSLARGWGRGYNEQFF. The DNA for the CDR3 is TGTGCCAGCAGCTTAGCGCGGGGTTGGGGGAGAGGGTACAATGAGCAGTTCTTC.

The chain combines TRBV6-4 with TRBJ2-2; D is possibly TRBD1 (5 bases). V shed 3 bases and J shed 4 bases, with 9 bases lying between them. The CDR3 sequence is 14 residues long. The germline V gene has CDR1 MRHNA and CDR2 SNTAGT. The CDR3 DNA sequence: TGTGCCAGCAGTGATAAGGGGATCACCGGGGAGCTGTTTTTT. It encodes CASSDKGITGELFF.

This clone was observed a single time. This chain connects TRBV5-1 to TRBJ2-1, with 10 bases identical to TRBD2. The CDR3 contains 18 residues. The V and J ends lost 0 bases and 2 bases, in that order; junction bases with no gene match: 8. Germline V gene sequence: CDR1 SGHRS, CDR2 YFSETQ. Written as DNA, the CDR3 is TGCGCCAGCAGCTTGGGGCAGTCTAGCGGGAGACCCTACAATGAGCAGTTCTTC. Its translation: CASSLGQSSGRPYNEQFF.

V gene TRBV10-3 combines with J gene TRBJ2-6; 8 bases agree with TRBD1. Germline V gene data show CDR1 as ENHRY and CDR2 as SYGVKD. CDR3 length equals 19 residues. V lost 1 base to trimming and J lost 2 bases; unmatched junction nucleotides: 10. This CDR3 is CAISEFGQGFSPGANVLTF. The CDR3 coding sequence is TGTGCCATCAGTGAGTTCGGACAGGGATTTTCGCCTGGGGCCAACGTCCTGACTTTC.

The V call is TRBV5-6, the J call TRBJ2-2, with D perhaps matching TRBD1 (5 bases). The V and J ends lost 2 bases and 1 base respectively, with 9 bases between them. The V gene's germline CDR1 is SGHDT and CDR2 YYEEEE. The CDR3 totals 15 residues. The CDR3 loop reads CASSFYRKNTGELFF. The CDR3 DNA is TGTGCCAGCAGCTTCTACAGGAAGAACACCGGGGAGCTGTTTTTT.

A note on this clone: At the DNA level, this CDR3 is encoded by other sequences in the same sample as well. The chain is built from TRBV5-6 and TRBJ1-5, with 7 positions matching TRBD1. Per germline, CDR1 SGHDT and CDR2 YYEEEE. V dropped 3 bases and J dropped 4; count of bases not matched to a gene: 1. This CDR3 has 13 amino acids. The CDR3 nucleotides read TGTGCCAGCAGCTCGACAGGGAATCAGCCCCAGCATTTT. Residues: CASSSTGNQPQHF.